This T cell receptor (beta chain) was sequenced in a study of post-analysis software for immune sequencing data. At the level of the study: Relapsing-remitting, secondary progressive and progressive-relapsing multiple sclerosis courses were included. General study findings and limits: Strong co-clustering by F measure was seen for same-batch samples. Among multiple sclerosis patients, normalized Chao1 diversity was significantly below that of controls.

Worth noting for this clonotype: The antigen remains undetermined.

Unique molecular identifiers featured in each of the TCR beta cDNA libraries. Yield was 450,000 to 650,000 cDNA molecules from 1 to 10 million T cells. MiXCR was run by TCRdb on the PCR reads, yielding one entry per CDR3 protein. The sample consists of some 370,000 distinct CDR3 sequences, around 37% of them appearing once. This receptor was identified in a girl under 18 with multiple sclerosis. Sequencing input: blood.

CDR3 DNA sequence: TGTGCCAGCAGCTTAGGAGGGGAGGTGGGTCAGCCCCAGCATTTT. It codes for CASSLGGEVGQPQHF. The J gene is TRBJ1-5, the V gene TRBV7-9, with a possible D match to TRBD1 (5 bases). The CDR3 sequence is 15 residues long. The ends were cut back, 1 base at V and 6 bases at J, with 13 bases in the middle. CDR1 SEHNR and CDR2 FQNEAQ come from the germline V gene (reference sequence).